This T cell receptor (beta chain) appears in the sequencing data of a study of T cells in Graves' hyperthyroidism and ophthalmopathy. Amplified TCR beta CDR3 regions derived from RNA transcripts. The HTBI primer set was used in a first-round RT-PCR of the TCR CDR3. Each CDR3 protein gets one entry after TCRdb re-called the multiplex PCR reads with MiXCR. The table records under 700,000 distinct CDR3 sequences, more than 45% of them present only once. V gave up 1 base and J gave up 5 bases; unmatched junction bases: 14. Germline V gene sequence: CDR1 DFQATT, CDR2 SNEGSKA (reference sequence). The CDR3 has 17 residues.

The rearrangement links TRBV20-1 to TRBJ2-5; 9 nucleotides line up with TRBD2. The sequenced sample was peripheral blood or thyroid tissue (not recorded which). The receptor comes from a woman in her late teens or twenties with Graves' hyperthyroidism. In DNA, the CDR3 is TGCAGTGCTAGAGGGGCGGGACTAGCCCGCTTGGGGGAGACCCAGTACTTC. This codes for CSARGAGLARLGETQYF.